This TCR beta chain was sequenced in a study of cytomegalovirus exposure and HLA in healthy donors. Study background: HLA-typed donors were the source of 80 million to 90 million unique TCRs, which an early data release held. Study-wide results and limits: Testing in vitro showed three CMV-associated chains specific for CMV antigens. TCR beta chains associated with HLA were, in a later analysis, more clonally expanded than equally common others. The likely explanation for a cluster of highly shared sequence variants was sequencing artifact.

Researchers ran the PCR with 60 Vbeta and 13 Jbeta primers. The assay was immunoSEQ multiplex PCR, and TCRdb's table has in-frame clones only and misses some. The sample includes approximately 100,000 clones, 85% of them seen just once. Comment on this clone: Its specificity is not known.

The ends lost 5 bases at V and 2 bases at J; junction bases unmatched: 5. This CDR3 contains 15 residues. Per the germline V gene, CDR1 is SGHAT and CDR2 is FQNNGV. Material: PBMCs. The TCR sequence derives from a man in his forties in good health and CMV-seropositive. The chain employs TRBV11-2 and TRBJ2-3, with TRBD2 identical over 9 bases. CDR3 nucleotide sequence: TGTGCCAGCAGCGTGGGACTAGCCCCCACAGATACGCAGTATTTT. This encodes CASSVGLAPTDTQYF. Full variable domain (outside the CDR3, taken from reference TRBV11-2 and TRBJ2-3): EAGVAQSPRYKIIEKRQSVAFWCNPISGHATLYWYQQILGQGPKLLIQFQNNGVVDDSQLPKDRFSAERLKGVDSTLKIQPAKLEDSAVYLCASSVGLAPTDTQYFGPGTRLTVL.